This T cell receptor (beta chain) appears in the sequencing data of a study of shared clonotypes between healthy human individuals. In the study overall: Three CD4 naive, three CD4 memory, two CD8 naive and one CD8 memory plate were used per donor.

Regarding this clone: The target antigen is unknown.

Using 200 ng DNA, 30,000 or so T cell genomes, the sorted-subset replicate PCRs were run. Sequencing used immunoSEQ multiplex PCR; TCRdb keeps in-frame clones, though not all of them. The table lists some 2.1 million clones, 80% to 95% of them singletons. Germline V gives CDR1 MNHEY, CDR2 SMNVEV (reference sequence). The length of the CDR3 is 13 residues. V was cut by 8 bases and J by 3 bases, with 12 bases left in between. Selected positively for CCR7 and CD45RO-negative, naive CD8 cells excluded terminally differentiated effector memory CD45RA+ cells. Study observations and caveats: It was observed that roughly 5.5% of naive CD4 clonotypes were shared across several donors. The small donor group covered limited genetic and exposure diversity.

The chain has TRBV27 and TRBJ2-3, with a tentative D call TRBD2 (5 bases). Sequencing used naive CD8+ T cells from PBMCs. This receptor was identified in a young man in good health. Some clones in this sample may be carry-over from other donors' samples. The CDR3 here is CASGRGWTDTQYF. The CDR3 nucleotides read TGTGCCAGCGGGCGAGGGTGGACAGATACGCAGTATTTT.